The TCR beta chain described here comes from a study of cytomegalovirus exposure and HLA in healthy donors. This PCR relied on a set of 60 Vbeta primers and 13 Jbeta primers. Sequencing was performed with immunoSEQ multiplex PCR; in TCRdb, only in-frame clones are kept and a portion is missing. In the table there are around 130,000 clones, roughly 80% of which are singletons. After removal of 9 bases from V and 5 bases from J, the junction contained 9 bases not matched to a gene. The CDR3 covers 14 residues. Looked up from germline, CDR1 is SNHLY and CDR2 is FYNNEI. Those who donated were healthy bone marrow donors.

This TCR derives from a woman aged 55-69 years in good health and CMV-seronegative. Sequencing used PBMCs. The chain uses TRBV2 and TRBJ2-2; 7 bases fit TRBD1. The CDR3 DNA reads TGTGCCAGTACAAAGGGGGCGAGGACCGGGGAGCTGTTTTTT. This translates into CASTKGARTGELFF.